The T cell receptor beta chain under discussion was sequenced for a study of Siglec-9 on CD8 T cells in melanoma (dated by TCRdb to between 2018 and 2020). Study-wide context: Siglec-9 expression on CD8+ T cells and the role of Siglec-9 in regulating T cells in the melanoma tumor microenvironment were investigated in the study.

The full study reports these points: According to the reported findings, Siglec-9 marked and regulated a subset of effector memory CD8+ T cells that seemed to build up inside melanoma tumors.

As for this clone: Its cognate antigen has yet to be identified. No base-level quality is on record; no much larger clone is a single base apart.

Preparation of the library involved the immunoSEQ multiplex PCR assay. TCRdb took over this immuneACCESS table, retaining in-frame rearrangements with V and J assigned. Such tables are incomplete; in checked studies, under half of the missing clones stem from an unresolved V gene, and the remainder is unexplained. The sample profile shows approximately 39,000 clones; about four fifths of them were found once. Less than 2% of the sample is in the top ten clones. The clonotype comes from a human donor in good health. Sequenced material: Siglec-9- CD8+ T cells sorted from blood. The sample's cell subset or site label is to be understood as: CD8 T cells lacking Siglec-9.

The bases read TGCGCCAGCAGTGAGTCGACTAGCGGGGGGTACGAGCAGTACTTC. Translated, it reads CASSESTSGGYEQYF. Here the chain combines TRBV10-1 and TRBJ2-7; 13 central nucleotides agree with TRBD2. From the cysteine up to the phenylalanine, the CDR3 has a length of 15 residues. The sequence is cut down to CDR3 DNA, 45 bases in frame from base 1. V loses 0 bases at its end and J loses 4 bases; junction bases beyond the gene matches: 0. In the germline V gene (reference sequence), CDR1 corresponds to WNHNN and CDR2 to SYGVQD.